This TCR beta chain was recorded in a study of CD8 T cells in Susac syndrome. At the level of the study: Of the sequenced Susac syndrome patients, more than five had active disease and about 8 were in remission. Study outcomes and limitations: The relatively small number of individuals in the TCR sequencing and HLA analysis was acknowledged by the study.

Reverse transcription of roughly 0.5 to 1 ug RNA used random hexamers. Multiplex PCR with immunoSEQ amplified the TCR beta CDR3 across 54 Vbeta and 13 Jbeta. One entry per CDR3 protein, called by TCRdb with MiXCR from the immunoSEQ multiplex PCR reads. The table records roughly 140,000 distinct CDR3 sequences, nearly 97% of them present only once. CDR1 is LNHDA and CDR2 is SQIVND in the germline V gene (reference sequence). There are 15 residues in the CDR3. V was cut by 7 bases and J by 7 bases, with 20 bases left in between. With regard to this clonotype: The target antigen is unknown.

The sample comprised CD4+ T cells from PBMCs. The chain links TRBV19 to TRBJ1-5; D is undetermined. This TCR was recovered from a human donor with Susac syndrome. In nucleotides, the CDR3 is TGTGCCAGTACAACCCAAATTTCGGGTATCCAGCCCCAGCATTTT. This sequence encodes CASTTQISGIQPQHF.